This T cell receptor beta chain was identified in a study of T cells expressing NK-cell markers. Study summary: HCMV seropositivity marked seven of the eight sequenced donors; one was seronegative.

One entry per CDR3 protein, without DNA, is what TCRdb gives after re-calling the 5' RACE reads. The sample totals about 460,000 distinct CDR3 sequences. The CDR3 spans 13 residues. Germline V gene data show CDR1 as DFQATT and CDR2 as SNEGSKA (reference sequence). Specimen: blood T cells: a sorted CD56 or NKG2C T cell subset, CD4+ or CD8+ T cells, or bulk PBMC T cells (not recorded which). The V gene is TRBV20-1, the J gene TRBJ2-7; as DNA is missing, the TRBD2 call by TCRdb cannot be tested. This sequence originates from a woman in her forties or fifties in good health. The CDR3 sequence: CSASPSGMGEQYF.